The source of this T cell receptor beta chain is a study of graft-versus-host responses after intestinal transplantation (dated by TCRdb to about 2021). Turning to the overall study: Multivisceral, liver-intestinal, or isolated intestinal transplants were received by the recipients. Every recipient was given anti-thymocyte globulin induction, then maintenance tacrolimus and steroids for 2 to 4 years. After intestinal transplantation, graft-versus-host and host-versus-graft alloreactive T cell clones were followed in the graft, circulation and bone marrow using bulk TCR-beta CDR3 sequencing. To identify alloreactive clones, pre-transplant mixed lymphocyte reaction products were sequenced and compared with unstimulated pre-transplant donor and recipient T cells. The cohort enrolled approximately 24 intestinal transplant recipients, one of whom was a retransplant, and a few patients without pretransplant specimens were excluded. A peak of at least 4% donor T cells among recipient peripheral blood mononuclear cells was the definition used for donor T cell macrochimerism. Rather than being sequenced by the commercial service, samples from a few later patients were sequenced in-house on an Illumina MiSeq and processed with MiXCR.

Remarks on this clone: It has no known antigen specificity. Nothing much larger sits one base from this clone, and base qualities are not available.

The method was the immunoSEQ multiplex PCR assay. For most patients, genomic DNA was isolated with the Qiagen DNeasy Blood and Tissue Kit and sent frozen to Adaptive Biotechnologies for TCR sequencing. For most patients, high-throughput TCR-beta CDR3 sequencing of genomic DNA was performed by Adaptive Biotechnologies. Per the authors' processing: Adaptive's ImmunoSEQ software supplied the TCR sequencing data for approximately 18 patients, while MiXCR and VDJtools were used to process a few other patients. To correct CD4 versus CD8 sorting errors, sequences present in both subsets at a frequency ratio below 5:1 were removed. CDR3 nucleotide sequences shared between donor and recipient were removed because their origin could not be assigned. To be classed as alloreactive, a clone needed at least 2-fold expansion over unstimulated cells and a minimum CFSE-low frequency of 0.002% (template counts) or 0.001% (read counts). A clone was considered mappable if detected in the sequenced pre-transplant spleen, lymph node, or MLR CFSE-low populations of the donor or recipient. Cumulative frequency of alloreactive clones was calculated as a percentage of all sequences weighted by copy number. TCRdb stores this immuneACCESS table with in-frame sequences only. Part of the clones is absent; in the studies checked, under half of the shortfall reflects unresolved V genes, and no reason is known for the rest. Clonal size and the V and J genes are those of that table, whereas D and trimming came from the DNA. Here the sample has about 130,000 clones; approximately 91% occur a single time. Clones ranked in the top ten supply 0.19% of the sample.

In light of the paper, this sample's time point label describes: cells obtained before transplantation from donor or recipient. CD3+CD4+ and CD3+CD8+ populations were FACS-sorted from unstimulated pre-transplant donor and recipient cells taken from spleen or lymph nodes. General findings and caveats noted by the study authors: GvH clones were detected in recipient bone marrow, and some appeared earlier in ileal mucosa or blood, consistent with an intestinal mucosal origin. Early after transplant, peak levels of circulating GvH clones were associated with declines in HvG clones. High GvH to HvG T cell clonal ratios were observed in the allografts of patients with donor T cell macrochimerism. The relatively low number and heterogeneity of intestinal transplant patients limited the conclusions.

The receptor was derived from a human donor who received an intestinal transplant. The sample here was unstimulated CD4+ T cells sorted from spleen or lymph node cells, taken before intestinal transplant.

In nucleotides, the sequence is TGTGCCAGCAGCTTTGCACTAGCGGGCTCCTACGAGCAGTACTTC. Protein translation: CASSFALAGSYEQYF. The V and J genes are TRBV7-6 and TRBJ2-7; 9 bases in the middle match TRBD2. Including the terminal cysteine and phenylalanine, the CDR3 comprises 15 residues. Only the CDR3 region is kept as DNA, spanning 45 bases read in frame from base 1. V trim: 3 bases; J trim: 0 bases; unmatched bases: 3. CDR1 and CDR2, looked up from the germline V gene, are SGHVS and FNYEAQ.